The rows below give T cell receptor beta chains drawn from one sample of a study of blood T cell repertoires in COVID-19. Generated by immunoSEQ multiplex PCR, the TCRdb table keeps only in-frame clones and is missing some. The sample consists of 130,000 to 150,000 clones, around 81% of them appearing once. Material for sequencing was peripheral blood. The receptors come from a woman in her fifties or sixties with acute or convalescent COVID-19. CDR3s include the opening cysteine and the closing phenylalanine or tryptophan. The D gene is left open where the match is weak. Clone size appears in some rows only: once, few, many, or a class for an expanded clone.

CASSLTSGWETQYF TGTGCCAGTAGCTTGACTAGCGGATGGGAGACCCAGTACTTC TRBV19 many TRBD2 TRBJ2-5
CASQSGRGQTNTEAFF TGTGCCAGCCAGTCTGGTCGAGGACAGACGAACACTGAAGCTTTCTTT TRBV6-6 - - TRBJ1-1
CASSVSSENQPQHF TGTGCCAGCAGTGTTAGCAGCGAGAATCAGCCCCAGCATTTT TRBV2 - - TRBJ1-5
CATSLTSTNEKLFF TGTGCCACCAGCTTAACTTCAACTAATGAAAAACTGTTTTTT TRBV6-2/TRBV6-3 - - TRBJ1-4
CASSLDSNTEAFF TGTGCCAGCAGCTTGGACAGCAACACTGAAGCTTTCTTT TRBV7-3 - - TRBJ1-1
CASSPSYNEQFF TGTGCCAGTAGCCCGAGTTACAATGAGCAGTTCTTC TRBV19 - - TRBJ2-1
CASSSPRGSTGELFF TGTGCCAGCAGTTCACCGCGAGGAAGCACCGGGGAGCTGTTTTTT TRBV6-5 once - TRBJ2-2
CASSLKERGNSNQPQHF TGTGCCAGCAGCTTAAAGGAACGGGGAAATAGCAATCAGCCCCAGCATTTT TRBV7-9 - - TRBJ1-5
CASSDSDRVNEQFF TGTGCCAGCAGTGACTCCGACAGGGTGAATGAGCAGTTCTTC TRBV25-1 - TRBD1 TRBJ2-1
CASSPTLAVGETQYF TGTGCCAGCTCACCAACACTAGCGGTCGGAGAGACCCAGTACTTC TRBV18 few TRBD2 TRBJ2-5
CAPGQGARGSYEQYF TGCGCCCCGGGACAGGGGGCTAGGGGTTCCTACGAGCAGTACTTC TRBV5-1 - TRBD1 TRBJ2-7
CASSFLTGSYEQYF TGTGCCAGCAGTTTTTTGACAGGGTCCTACGAGCAGTACTTC TRBV6-2/TRBV6-3 - TRBD1 TRBJ2-7
CASSYGDTRETQYF TGTGCCAGCAGTTACGGGGACACCAGAGAGACCCAGTACTTC TRBV6-6 - - TRBJ2-5
CASSLGLAGVGDTQYF TGCGCCAGCAGCTTGGGACTAGCGGGGGTTGGAGATACGCAGTATTTT TRBV4-3 - TRBD2 TRBJ2-3
CASSSWDSKNIQYF TGTGCCAGCAGCTCCTGGGACAGCAAAAACATTCAGTACTTC TRBV7-9 - TRBD1 TRBJ2-4
CASSLYQGSNEQFF TGTGCCAGCAGTTTATATCAGGGTTCCAATGAGCAGTTCTTC TRBV28 - - TRBJ2-1
CAWRGQPGTEAFF TGTGCCTGGAGGGGACAGCCAGGTACTGAAGCTTTCTTT TRBV30 - TRBD1 TRBJ1-1
CASSLVSGQGDSYEQYF TGTGCCAGCAGCTTAGTTTCCGGACAGGGGGACTCCTACGAGCAGTACTTC TRBV7-6 - TRBD1 TRBJ2-7
CASSPQQGTDTQYF TGCGCCAGCAGCCCCCAGCAGGGGACAGATACGCAGTATTTT TRBV5-1 once - TRBJ2-3
CSASSGGGSRETQYF TGCAGTGCTAGTTCTGGGGGGGGCTCGAGAGAGACCCAGTACTTC TRBV20-1 - - TRBJ2-5
CASSLASGGPYEQYF TGTGCCAGCAGCTTAGCTAGCGGGGGGCCCTACGAGCAGTACTTC TRBV27 once TRBD2 TRBJ2-7
CASSRRGGQGQPQHF TGTGCCAGCAGTAGGAGGGGGGGGCAGGGTCAGCCCCAGCATTTT TRBV19 - - TRBJ1-5
CASGQGGNTEAFF TGTGCCAGCGGACAGGGCGGGAACACTGAAGCTTTCTTT TRBV4-2 few TRBD1 TRBJ1-1